The rows below give T cell receptor beta chains drawn from one sample of a study of identical twins. Each CDR3 protein is one row after TCRdb ran MiXCR on the 5' RACE reads. Of a few hundred thousand distinct CDR3 sequences in the sample, approximately 17% were seen once. Sequenced: naive T cells sorted from blood. The source of these receptors is a man aged 50-60 years in good health. CDR3s include the opening cysteine and the closing phenylalanine or tryptophan. D genes are given only for firm matches. The size of a clone is reported for some rows only, either as once, few or many, or as a class for expanded clones.

DNA,CDR3,V,size,D,J
TGCAGTGCGTTATGGACAGGGGGCAGGGCAGATACGCAGTATTTT,CSALWTGGRADTQYF,TRBV20-1,NA,TRBD1,TRBJ2-3
TGTGCCAGCAGTTTAGCACAGAACTCCTACGAGCAGTACTTC,CASSLAQNSYEQYF,TRBV12-3/TRBV12-4,NA,NA,TRBJ2-7
TGTGCCAGCTCACCTAGGACGGAGTTCTATGGCTACACCTTC,CASSPRTEFYGYTF,TRBV18,few,NA,TRBJ1-2
TGTGCCAGCAGCCAAGTTCGAGGAGGGGGCGAGAACATTCAGTACTTC,CASSQVRGGGENIQYF,TRBV4-2,few,NA,TRBJ2-4
TGTGCCATCAGCGAGGTCCTTGGGACCTCGTACCAAGAGACCCAGTACTTC,CAISEVLGTSYQETQYF,TRBV10-3,NA,NA,TRBJ2-5
TGTGCCATCAGTGGTTCGGAGGAGGAGACCCAGTACTTC,CAISGSEEETQYF,TRBV10-3,NA,NA,TRBJ2-5
TGTGCCAGCAGCTTTAGCGGGAGTGTGTACAATGAGCAGTTCTTC,CASSFSGSVYNEQFF,TRBV7-6,NA,TRBD2,TRBJ2-1
TGCGCCAGCAGCCAAGGACTAGCGGGAGTGGCGGCCAAAAACATTCAGTACTTC,CASSQGLAGVAAKNIQYF,TRBV4-1,many,TRBD2,TRBJ2-4
TGTGCCACCAGCAGAGATCCCCGTACTGGGTCCGGGGAGCTGTTTTTT,CATSRDPRTGSGELFF,TRBV15,NA,NA,TRBJ2-2
TGTGCCAGCAACAGGGGTAACTATGGCTACACCTTC,CASNRGNYGYTF,TRBV9,many,TRBD1,TRBJ1-2
TGCAGTGCTACTCCCGGGAGGGCCTCCTACAATGAGCAGTTCTTC,CSATPGRASYNEQFF,TRBV20-1,few,TRBD2,TRBJ2-1
TGTGCCAGCAGTCCCCAGGGGACCCAGTACTTC,CASSPQGTQYF,TRBV28,few,NA,TRBJ2-5
TGTGCCAGCAGCCAAGATCGGGGAACCGCTGGAAACACCATATATTTT,CASSQDRGTAGNTIYF,TRBV4-2,NA,NA,TRBJ1-3
TGTGCCAGCAGCTACGGACAAGAGGGTGAGCAGTTCTTC,CASSYGQEGEQFF,TRBV11-2,few,NA,TRBJ2-1
TGTGCCATCGGTACCACGGGGTGGGGCACAGATACGCAGTATTTT,CAIGTTGWGTDTQYF,TRBV10-3,few,NA,TRBJ2-3
TGTGCCAGCAGTGCACCAGGGGCGGGGGGTCGACACGAGCAGTACTTC,CASSAPGAGGRHEQYF,TRBV27,NA,TRBD2,TRBJ2-7
TGTGCCAGCAGCACTCCCCGGACTAGCAGACAAGAGACCCAGTACTTC,CASSTPRTSRQETQYF,TRBV5-6,few,TRBD2,TRBJ2-5
TGTGCCAGCAAAGGCCGGGCCATACCATCCTACGAGCAGTACTTC,CASKGRAIPSYEQYF,TRBV5-5,NA,NA,TRBJ2-7
TGTGCCAGCTCACCTCGAGAGGCCGCGGGGGTAACTGAAGCTTTCTTT,CASSPREAAGVTEAFF,TRBV18,few,NA,TRBJ1-1
TGTGCCAGCAGCCAAGATAGGGCGGGAAGGTCCTACAATGAGCAGTTCTTC,CASSQDRAGRSYNEQFF,TRBV14,NA,NA,TRBJ2-1
TGTGCCAGCAGTTACGGGACTAGTCCCGGGCGGGATGAGCAGTTCTTC,CASSYGTSPGRDEQFF,TRBV6-5,few,TRBD2,TRBJ2-1
TGCAGTGCTCGTACTAGCGGGACGTTCTACGAGCAGTACTTC,CSARTSGTFYEQYF,TRBV20-1,few,TRBD2,TRBJ2-7
TGTGCCAGCAGCCCAGGAAACCGGGACAGGGCACTCGAGCAGTTCTTC,CASSPGNRDRALEQFF,TRBV7-9,many,TRBD1,TRBJ2-1
TGTGCCATCAGTGAGTCGAGGGGGGGGAACGACGAGCAGTACTTC,CAISESRGGNDEQYF,TRBV10-3,many,NA,TRBJ2-7
TGTGCCAGCACTGAGAAGGGGAACTATGGCTACACCTTC,CASTEKGNYGYTF,TRBV12-3/TRBV12-4,many,NA,TRBJ1-2
TGTGCCACCAGCTCCTACAATAACGAGCAGTACTTC,CATSSYNNEQYF,TRBV15,few,NA,TRBJ2-7
TGTGCCAGCAGCTTTAACAGGGCCCCTGGAAACACCATATATTTT,CASSFNRAPGNTIYF,TRBV7-8,few,NA,TRBJ1-3